This T cell receptor beta chain was recorded in a study of shared clonotypes between healthy human individuals. Running of the assay took place at deep level. Replicate PCRs run on sorted subsets employed roughly 190 ng DNA, 30,000 to 35,000 T cell genomes. Assay: immunoSEQ multiplex PCR; the TCRdb copy retains only in-frame clones and omits some. This table has 200,000 to 250,000 clones, about 65% appearing once. Trimming removed 4 bases at V and 6 bases at J, with 18 bases between. The CDR3 consists of 15 residues. Germline CDR1 is LGHNA and CDR2 is YSLEER. A word on this clone: Its antigen is not identified.

General study results and limits: Against clonotypes common to all four donors, non-shared ones had lower generation probabilities. The study generally estimated greater richness for naive than memory subsets.

Sequenced: memory CD4+ T cells sorted from blood. Documented subset: CD45RA-negative fraction. This TCR derives from a man aged 25 to 40 in good health. The chain employs TRBV4-3 and TRBJ1-1; D not resolved. CDR3 in amino acids: CASSLRAATVPEAFF. For the CDR3, the DNA is TGCGCCAGCAGCCTCCGGGCAGCAACAGTCCCTGAAGCTTTCTTT.